This T cell receptor beta chain is from a study of shared clonotypes between healthy human individuals. Points from the study as a whole: Four donors shared approximately 5% of their naive CD4 clonotypes.

This clone has only one observation. What it binds is not known. CDR3 length: 13 residues. Trimming stripped 4 bases from V and 2 bases from J, with 8 bases between. Germline V lookup: CDR1 MNHNS, CDR2 SASEGT. The protocol was immunoSEQ multiplex PCR, while the TCRdb copy is restricted to in-frame clones and leaves out a portion. Of around 700,000 clones listed, approximately 79% are singletons. The material sequenced was memory CD4+ T cells sorted from blood. Subset noted: CD45RA-negative fraction. The origin of this receptor is a woman aged 25 to 45 in good health. The chain recombines TRBV6-1 with TRBJ2-5, with D perhaps TRBD2 (6 bases). For the CDR3, the DNA is TGTGCCAGCAGTGCGGGACTGCAAGAGACCCAGTACTTC. This codes for CASSAGLQETQYF.